A selection of T cell receptor beta chains follows, all from one sample in a study of patients and donors after allogeneic stem cell transplantation. MiXCR, run by TCRdb on the RT-PCR reads, gives a single entry per CDR3 protein. The sample yields about 150,000 distinct CDR3 sequences, roughly two fifths seen once. Sequenced sample: blood, either unsorted or a sorted T cell fraction (not recorded which). The receptors here all came from a human donor who was either an allogeneic HSCT recipient or a stem cell or donor lymphocyte infusion donor (not recorded which). It is not recorded whose cells these are; they may come from a transplant donor. The CDR3 runs from the conserved cysteine through the conserved F or W. The order of the fields is V gene, J gene, clone size, D gene, CDR3 DNA, CDR3 protein. D genes are given only for firm matches. Only some rows state a clone size, as once, few, many or a class for expanded clones.

V: TRBV5-5
J: TRBJ2-7
size: .
D: .
DNA: TGTGCCAGCAGCTTGGAACCTCAGGGCTCCTACGAGCAGTACTTC
CDR3: CASSLEPQGSYEQYF

V: TRBV10-3
J: TRBJ1-6
size: .
D: TRBD1
DNA: TGTGCCATCAGTGAGAGGGGGCGAAATTCACCCCTCCACTTT
CDR3: CAISERGRNSPLHF

V: TRBV27
J: TRBJ1-3
size: many
D: .
DNA: TGTGCCAGCAGTTTGCAGGGAGGAAACACCATATATTTT
CDR3: CASSLQGGNTIYF

V: TRBV7-9
J: TRBJ1-5
size: few
D: .
DNA: TGTGCCAGCAGCGATAGTTATAGCAATCAGCCCCAGCATTTT
CDR3: CASSDSYSNQPQHF

V: TRBV7-9
J: TRBJ2-3
size: .
D: TRBD2
DNA: TGTGCCAGCAGCCCCCTCGGACTAGCGGGGGAAGGCACGCAGTATTTT
CDR3: CASSPLGLAGEGTQYF

V: TRBV28
J: TRBJ2-3
size: few
D: .
DNA: TGTGCCAGCAGTTTAAGAAGGGGTGCAGGCACAGATACGCAGTATTTT
CDR3: CASSLRRGAGTDTQYF

V: TRBV28
J: TRBJ1-1
size: few
D: .
DNA: TGTGCCAGCAGTCCAACACAGGGTGGAGCTGAAGCTTTCTTT
CDR3: CASSPTQGGAEAFF

V: TRBV6-6
J: TRBJ2-7
size: .
D: .
DNA: TGTGCCAGCAGTATCGGACTTTCGTTGTACGAGCAGTACTTC
CDR3: CASSIGLSLYEQYF

V: TRBV27
J: TRBJ2-7
size: once
D: .
DNA: TGTGCCAGCAGTTTAGGCAGGGTTGCCTACGAGCAGTACTTC
CDR3: CASSLGRVAYEQYF

V: TRBV5-1
J: TRBJ1-5
size: .
D: .
DNA: TGCGCCAGCAGCTTACGGGGGGGAAGCAATCAGCCCCAGCATTTT
CDR3: CASSLRGGSNQPQHF

V: TRBV9
J: TRBJ1-2
size: .
D: .
DNA: TGTGCCAGCAGCCCACCGATGGGTGGCTACACCTTC
CDR3: CASSPPMGGYTF

V: TRBV29-1
J: TRBJ1-4
size: many
D: .
DNA: TGCAGCGTCAGGGACCCTAATGAAAAACTGTTTTTT
CDR3: CSVRDPNEKLFF

V: TRBV20-1
J: TRBJ1-5
size: .
D: TRBD1
DNA: TGCAGTGCGGGACAGGGCCATAGCAATCAGCCCCAGCATTTT
CDR3: CSAGQGHSNQPQHF

V: TRBV6-5
J: TRBJ1-1
size: .
D: .
DNA: TGTGCCAGCAGTCCAGATCAGGGCACTGAAGCTTTCTTT
CDR3: CASSPDQGTEAFF

V: TRBV12-3/TRBV12-4
J: TRBJ2-4
size: .
D: .
DNA: TGTGCCAGCAGTTTACCAGGGGCCGGAAACATTCAGTACTTC
CDR3: CASSLPGAGNIQYF

V: TRBV11-2
J: TRBJ1-6
size: .
D: .
DNA: TGTGCCAGCAGCAAGACAGGAAGTCCATCACCCCTCCACTTT
CDR3: CASSKTGSPSPLHF

V: TRBV13
J: TRBJ2-1
size: .
D: TRBD1
DNA: TGTGCCAGCAGCTTAGGGACAGGGCGTCCAAATGAGCAGTTCTTC
CDR3: CASSLGTGRPNEQFF

V: TRBV27
J: TRBJ1-6
size: .
D: .
DNA: TGTGCCAGCAGTTTTCATTCGGGGAACAATTCACCCCTCCACTTT
CDR3: CASSFHSGNNSPLHF

V: TRBV18
J: TRBJ1-5
size: .
D: .
DNA: TGTGCCAGCTCACCACCGATTTCCCAGGAAGGGGATCAGCCCCAGCATTTT
CDR3: CASSPPISQEGDQPQHF

V: TRBV12-3/TRBV12-4
J: TRBJ1-1
size: few
D: .
DNA: TGTGCCAGCCGACTCCTCCCCGGGAACACTGAAGCTTTCTTT
CDR3: CASRLLPGNTEAFF

V: TRBV20-1
J: TRBJ2-1
size: .
D: .
DNA: TGCAGTGCTAGGGGGGCCTACAATGAGCAGTTCTTC
CDR3: CSARGAYNEQFF

V: TRBV27
J: TRBJ2-1
size: .
D: TRBD1
DNA: TGTGCCAGCAGTTTATCCAGGGGGCATGAGCAGTTCTTC
CDR3: CASSLSRGHEQFF

V: TRBV12-3/TRBV12-4
J: TRBJ1-5
size: few
D: TRBD1
DNA: TGTGCCAGCACCCTGAGGGGGACAGATCAGCCCCAGCATTTT
CDR3: CASTLRGTDQPQHF

V: TRBV20-1
J: TRBJ2-3
size: .
D: .
DNA: TGCAGTGCTAAACAGCGGAGCACAGATACGCAGTATTTT
CDR3: CSAKQRSTDTQYF

V: TRBV7-9
J: TRBJ1-1
size: few
D: .
DNA: TGTGCCAGCAGCCAGGGACGGCTGCCGAACACTGAAGCTTTCTTT
CDR3: CASSQGRLPNTEAFF

V: TRBV9
J: TRBJ1-2
size: many
D: .
DNA: TGTGCCAGCAGCCTTGCTGGGACGGCAGGCTACACCTTC
CDR3: CASSLAGTAGYTF

V: TRBV28
J: TRBJ2-4
size: .
D: .
DNA: TGTGCCAGCAGTACATGGGGGCTAGCCAAAAACATTCGGTACTTC
CDR3: CASSTWGLAKNIRYF

V: TRBV27
J: TRBJ1-1
size: .
D: .
DNA: TGTGCCAGCAGTTTTTTGGGGAGCACTGAAGCTTTCTTT
CDR3: CASSFLGSTEAFF

V: TRBV9
J: TRBJ1-1
size: .
D: TRBD1
DNA: TGTGCCAGCAGCGGGGACAGGGACACTGAAGCTTTCTTT
CDR3: CASSGDRDTEAFF

V: TRBV28
J: TRBJ1-2
size: .
D: .
DNA: TGTGCCAGCAGCCCCCCTGGGACGTATGGCTACACCTTC
CDR3: CASSPPGTYGYTF

V: TRBV7-2
J: TRBJ1-2
size: .
D: TRBD1
DNA: TGTGCCAGCAGCTTAGTTGAGGGGGCAAGTGGCTACACCTTC
CDR3: CASSLVEGASGYTF

V: TRBV9
J: TRBJ1-6
size: few
D: .
DNA: TGTGCCAGCAGCCCAAGAACAGGGTGGAATTCACCCCTCCACTTT
CDR3: CASSPRTGWNSPLHF

V: TRBV12-3/TRBV12-4
J: TRBJ1-6
size: few
D: .
DNA: TGTGCCAGCAGTCCGGACGGATTCGGACTCCACTTT
CDR3: CASSPDGFGLHF

V: TRBV6-5
J: TRBJ1-3
size: .
D: .
DNA: TGTGCCAGCAGTTACGGGAAGGGGACTGGAAACACCATATATTTT
CDR3: CASSYGKGTGNTIYF

V: TRBV6-2/TRBV6-3
J: TRBJ1-1
size: .
D: .
DNA: TGTGCCACTACGACAGCTCTGAACACTGAAGCTTTCTTT
CDR3: CATTTALNTEAFF

V: TRBV11-2
J: TRBJ2-2
size: .
D: .
DNA: TGTGCCAGCAGCCGAAACTTCGGGGCGAACACCGGGGAGCTGTTTTTT
CDR3: CASSRNFGANTGELFF

V: TRBV29-1
J: TRBJ2-3
size: .
D: TRBD2
DNA: TGCAGCGTTGGAGAGCGGGGGGGCCCGCATTTT
CDR3: CSVGERGGPHF

V: TRBV20-1
J: TRBJ2-7
size: .
D: .
DNA: TGCAGTGCTAGCCCTACCCTTGACGACGACGAGCAGTACTTC
CDR3: CSASPTLDDDEQYF

V: TRBV9
J: TRBJ1-2
size: .
D: .
DNA: TGTGCCAGCAGCGTAGGGGCTATAAGTAGGTATGGCTACACCTTC
CDR3: CASSVGAISRYGYTF

V: TRBV12-3/TRBV12-4
J: TRBJ2-5
size: once
D: .
DNA: TGTGCCAGCAGTTTAGGGCTGGGTAACCAGTACTTC
CDR3: CASSLGLGNQYF

V: TRBV20-1
J: TRBJ1-5
size: .
D: .
DNA: TGCAGTGCTAGAGCCAGGGTTCTTGGCAATCAGCCCCAGCATTTT
CDR3: CSARARVLGNQPQHF

V: TRBV12-3/TRBV12-4
J: TRBJ1-1
size: .
D: .
DNA: TGTGCCAGCAGTTTAGGGTCAGGTAACACTGAAGCTTTCTTT
CDR3: CASSLGSGNTEAFF

V: TRBV27
J: TRBJ2-1
size: few
D: .
DNA: TGTGCCAGCAGTTTATGGGGACTTGAGGGAAATGAGCAGTTCTTC
CDR3: CASSLWGLEGNEQFF

V: TRBV20-1
J: TRBJ1-5
size: .
D: TRBD1
DNA: TGCAGTGCTAGTTGGGACAGATATAGCAATCAGCCCCAGCATTTT
CDR3: CSASWDRYSNQPQHF

V: TRBV7-8
J: TRBJ1-4
size: .
D: .
DNA: TGTGCCAGCAGCTTACGGGGGGTTGCAACTAATGAAAAACTGTTTTTT
CDR3: CASSLRGVATNEKLFF

V: TRBV20-1
J: TRBJ1-2
size: few
D: .
DNA: TGCAGTGCTCCCGGGGCTAACTATGGCTACACCTTC
CDR3: CSAPGANYGYTF

V: TRBV27
J: TRBJ2-3
size: .
D: .
DNA: TGTGCCAGCAGTTCGACATTGGGGGCAGATACGCAGTATTTT
CDR3: CASSSTLGADTQYF

V: TRBV25-1
J: TRBJ2-2
size: .
D: .
DNA: TGTGCCAGCGGGGGGTGGAACACCGGGGAGCTGTTTTTT
CDR3: CASGGWNTGELFF

V: TRBV12-3/TRBV12-4
J: TRBJ1-2
size: .
D: .
DNA: TGTGCCAGCAGTCCACCAGGAAGGGGTGGCTATGGCTACACCTTC
CDR3: CASSPPGRGGYGYTF

V: TRBV18
J: TRBJ2-3
size: .
D: TRBD1
DNA: TGTGCCAGCTCACCCCAGGGGGTGGCAGATACGCAGTATTTT
CDR3: CASSPQGVADTQYF

V: TRBV12-3/TRBV12-4
J: TRBJ1-1
size: .
D: TRBD1
DNA: TGTGCCAGCAGCCCGACAGGGGGCGTTGAGACTGAAGCTTTCTTT
CDR3: CASSPTGGVETEAFF